This TCR beta chain comes out of a study of blood T cells in healthy people across ages. The study, taken as a whole, reports: TCR beta diversity, measured per million T cells, fell in a roughly linear way with age.

The germline CDR1 and CDR2 sequences are MNHEY and SVGAGI. CDR3 size: 17 residues. A sample-barcoded 5' primer and a J-beta primer mix were used in a second PCR of about 6 to 12 cycles. TCRdb fed the 5' RACE reads into MiXCR, producing one record per CDR3 protein. Among around 870,000 distinct CDR3 sequences listed, under 35% were seen once. About this clonotype: Antigen specificity is unknown. This sequence may be a read error, since a much larger clone differs from it by one base.

The TCR was taken from an elderly woman in good health. The chain has TRBV6-5 and TRBJ2-1; D is tentatively TRBD1 or TRBD2 (5 bases each). Sequenced sample: blood. CDR3 nucleotides: TGTGCCAGCAGTTACTCGCGAGGGGCCCTAGGCTACAATGGGCAGTTCTTC. Its protein product is CASSYSRGALGYNGQFF.